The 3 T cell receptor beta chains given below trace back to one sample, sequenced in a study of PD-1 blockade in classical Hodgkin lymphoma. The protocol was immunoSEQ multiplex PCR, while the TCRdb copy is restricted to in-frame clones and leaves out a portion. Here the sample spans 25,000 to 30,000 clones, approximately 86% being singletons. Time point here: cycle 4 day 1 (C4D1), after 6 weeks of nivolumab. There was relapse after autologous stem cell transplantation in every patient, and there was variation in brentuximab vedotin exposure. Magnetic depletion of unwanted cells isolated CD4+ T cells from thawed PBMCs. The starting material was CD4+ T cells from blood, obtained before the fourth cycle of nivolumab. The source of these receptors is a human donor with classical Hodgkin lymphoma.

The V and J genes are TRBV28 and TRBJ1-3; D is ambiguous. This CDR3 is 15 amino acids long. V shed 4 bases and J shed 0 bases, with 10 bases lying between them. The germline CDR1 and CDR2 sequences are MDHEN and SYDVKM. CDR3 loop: CASSSPRSSGNTIYF. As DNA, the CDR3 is TGTGCCAGCAGTTCCCCCAGGAGCTCTGGAAACACCATATATTTT.

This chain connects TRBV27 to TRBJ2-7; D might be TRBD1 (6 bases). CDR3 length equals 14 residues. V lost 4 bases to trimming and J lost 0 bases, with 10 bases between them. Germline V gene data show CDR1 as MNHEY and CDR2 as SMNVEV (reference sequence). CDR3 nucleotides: TGTGCCAGCAGTTCCCGGGACAACTCCTACGAGCAGTACTTC. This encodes CASSSRDNSYEQYF.

This CDR3 is CASSLDTSQETQYF. The CDR3 DNA reads TGCGCCAGCAGCTTGGATACGTCGCAAGAGACCCAGTACTTC. The chain recombines TRBV5-1 with TRBJ2-5; D uncertain. V lost 0 bases and J 2 bases, leaving 8 bases between the germline ends. From germline, CDR1 is SGHRS and CDR2 YFSETQ. This CDR3 region has 14 residues.